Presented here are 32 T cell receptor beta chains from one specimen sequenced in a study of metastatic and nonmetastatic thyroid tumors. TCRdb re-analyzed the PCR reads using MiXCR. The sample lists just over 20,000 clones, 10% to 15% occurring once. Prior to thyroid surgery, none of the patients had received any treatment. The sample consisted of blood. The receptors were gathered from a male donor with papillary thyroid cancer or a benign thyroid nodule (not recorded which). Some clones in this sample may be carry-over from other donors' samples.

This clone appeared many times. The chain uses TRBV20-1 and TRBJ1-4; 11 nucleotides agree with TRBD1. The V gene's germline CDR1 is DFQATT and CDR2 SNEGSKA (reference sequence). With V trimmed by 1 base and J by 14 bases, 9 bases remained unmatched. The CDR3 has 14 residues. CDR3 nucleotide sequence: TGCAGTGCTAGAGTCCGGACAGGGGGCGTCGAGCTGTTTTTT. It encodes CSARVRTGGVELFF.

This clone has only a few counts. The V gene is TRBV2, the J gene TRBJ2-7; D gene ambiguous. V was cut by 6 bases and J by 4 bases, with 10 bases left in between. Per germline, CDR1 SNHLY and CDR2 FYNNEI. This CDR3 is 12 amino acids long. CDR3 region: CASRLWEYEQYF. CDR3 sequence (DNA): TGTGCCAGCAGGTTATGGGAATACGAGCAGTACTTC.

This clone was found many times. CDR3 protein: CASSPPKGDSSGNTIYF. The CDR3 coding sequence is TGTGCCAGCTCACCCCCCAAGGGGGACTCAAGCGGAAACACCATATATTTT. This chain joins TRBV18 and TRBJ1-3; D is possibly TRBD1 (6 bases). V shed 3 bases and J shed 4 bases, with 19 bases lying between them. Germline V gene sequence: CDR1 KGHSH, CDR2 LQKENI. CDR3 size: 17 residues.

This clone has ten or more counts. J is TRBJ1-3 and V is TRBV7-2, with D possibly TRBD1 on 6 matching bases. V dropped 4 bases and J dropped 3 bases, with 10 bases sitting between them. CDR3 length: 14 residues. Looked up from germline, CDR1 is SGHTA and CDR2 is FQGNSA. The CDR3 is CASSSQGYGNTIYF. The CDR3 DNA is TGTGCCAGCAGCTCACAGGGTTATGGAAACACCATATATTTT.

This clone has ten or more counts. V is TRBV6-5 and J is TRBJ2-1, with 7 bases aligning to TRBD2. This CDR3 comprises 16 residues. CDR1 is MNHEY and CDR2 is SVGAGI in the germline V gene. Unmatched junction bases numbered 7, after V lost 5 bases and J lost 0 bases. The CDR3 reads CASSTRGGSSYNEQFF. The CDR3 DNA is TGTGCCAGCAGTACACGAGGCGGGAGCTCCTACAATGAGCAGTTCTTC.

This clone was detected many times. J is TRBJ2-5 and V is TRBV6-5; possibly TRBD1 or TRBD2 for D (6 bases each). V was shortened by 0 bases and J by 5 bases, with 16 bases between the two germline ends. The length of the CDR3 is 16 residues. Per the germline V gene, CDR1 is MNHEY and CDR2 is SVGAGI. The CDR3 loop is CASSYSSGGPGETQYF. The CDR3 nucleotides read TGTGCCAGCAGTTACTCGAGTGGGGGGCCCGGGGAGACCCAGTACTTC.

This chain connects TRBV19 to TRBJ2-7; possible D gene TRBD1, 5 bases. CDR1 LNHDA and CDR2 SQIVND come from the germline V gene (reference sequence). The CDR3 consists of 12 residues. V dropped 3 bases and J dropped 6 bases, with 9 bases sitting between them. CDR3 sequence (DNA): TGTGCCAGTAGTATGGATGGGGCCGAGCAGTACTTC. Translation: CASSMDGAEQYF. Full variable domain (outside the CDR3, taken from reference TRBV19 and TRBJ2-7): DGGITQSPKYLFRKEGQNVTLSCEQNLNHDAMYWYRQDPGQGLRLIYYSQIVNDFQKGDIAEGYSVSREKKESFPLTVTSAQKNPTAFYLCASSMDGAEQYFGPGTRLTVT.

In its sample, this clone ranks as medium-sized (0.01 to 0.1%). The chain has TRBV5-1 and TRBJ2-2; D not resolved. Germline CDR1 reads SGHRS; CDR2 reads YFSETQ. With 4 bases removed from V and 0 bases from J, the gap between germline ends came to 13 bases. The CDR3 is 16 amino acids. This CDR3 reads CASSLKLPSNTGELFF. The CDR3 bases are TGCGCCAGCAGCCTCAAGTTGCCCTCGAACACCGGGGAGCTGTTTTTT.

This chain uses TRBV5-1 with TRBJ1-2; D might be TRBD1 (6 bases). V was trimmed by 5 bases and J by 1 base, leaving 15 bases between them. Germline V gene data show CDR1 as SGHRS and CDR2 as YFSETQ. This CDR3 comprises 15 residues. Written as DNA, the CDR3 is TGCGCCAGCAGGGAGACAGGAGGAAATAACTATGGCTACACCTTC. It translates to CASRETGGNNYGYTF.

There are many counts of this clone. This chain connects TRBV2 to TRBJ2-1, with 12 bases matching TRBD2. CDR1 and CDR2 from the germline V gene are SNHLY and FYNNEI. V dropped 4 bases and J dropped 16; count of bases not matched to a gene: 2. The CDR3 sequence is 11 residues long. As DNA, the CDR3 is TGTGCCAGCAGTGGACTAGCGGGAGCCTTCTTC. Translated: CASSGLAGAFF.

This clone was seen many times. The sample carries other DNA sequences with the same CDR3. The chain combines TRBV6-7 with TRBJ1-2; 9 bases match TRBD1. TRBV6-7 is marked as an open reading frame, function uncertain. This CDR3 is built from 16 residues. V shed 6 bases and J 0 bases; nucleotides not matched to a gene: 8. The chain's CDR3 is CASRPGGQGPNYGYTF. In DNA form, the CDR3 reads TGTGCCAGCAGACCCGGGGGACAGGGCCCTAACTATGGCTACACCTTC.

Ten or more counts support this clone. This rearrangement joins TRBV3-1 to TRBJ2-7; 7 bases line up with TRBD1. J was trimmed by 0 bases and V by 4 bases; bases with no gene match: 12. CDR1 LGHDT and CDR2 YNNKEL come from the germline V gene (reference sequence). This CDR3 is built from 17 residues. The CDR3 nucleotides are TGTGCCAGCAGCCGCCCGAAGACAGGGATGTTCTCCTACGAGCAGTACTTC. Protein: CASSRPKTGMFSYEQYF.

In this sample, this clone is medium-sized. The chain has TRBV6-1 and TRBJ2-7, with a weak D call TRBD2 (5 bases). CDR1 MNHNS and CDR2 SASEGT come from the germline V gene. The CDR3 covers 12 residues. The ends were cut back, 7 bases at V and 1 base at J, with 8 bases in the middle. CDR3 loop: CASTRGSYEQYF. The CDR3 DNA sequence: TGTGCCAGCACCCGAGGGTCCTACGAGCAGTACTTC.

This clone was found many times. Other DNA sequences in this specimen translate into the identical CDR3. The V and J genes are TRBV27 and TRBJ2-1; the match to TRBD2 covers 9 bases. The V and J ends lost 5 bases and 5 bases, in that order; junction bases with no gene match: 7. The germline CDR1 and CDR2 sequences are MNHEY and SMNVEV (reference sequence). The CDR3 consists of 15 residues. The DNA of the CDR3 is TGTGCCAGCAGTCTAGAAGCGGGAGGCCACAATGAGCAGTTCTTC. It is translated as CASSLEAGGHNEQFF.

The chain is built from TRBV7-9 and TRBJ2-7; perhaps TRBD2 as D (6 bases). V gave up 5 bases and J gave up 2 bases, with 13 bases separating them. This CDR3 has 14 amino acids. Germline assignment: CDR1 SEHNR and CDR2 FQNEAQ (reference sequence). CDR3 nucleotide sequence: TGTGCCAGCAGCCACCGGGACTTGACCTACGAGCAGTACTTC. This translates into CASSHRDLTYEQYF.

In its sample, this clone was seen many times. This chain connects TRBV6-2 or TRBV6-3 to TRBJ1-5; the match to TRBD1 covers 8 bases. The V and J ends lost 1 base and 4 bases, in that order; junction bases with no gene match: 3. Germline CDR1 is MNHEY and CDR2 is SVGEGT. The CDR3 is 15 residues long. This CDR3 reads CASSYFRGPNQPQHF. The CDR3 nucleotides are TGTGCCAGCAGTTACTTCAGGGGGCCGAATCAGCCCCAGCATTTT.

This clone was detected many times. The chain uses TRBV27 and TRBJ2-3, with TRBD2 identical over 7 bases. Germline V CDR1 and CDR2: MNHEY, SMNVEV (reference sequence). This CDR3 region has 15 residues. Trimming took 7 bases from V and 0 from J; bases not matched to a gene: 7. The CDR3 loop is CASTERGLSTDTQYF. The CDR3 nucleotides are TGTGCCAGCACCGAGCGGGGCCTCAGCACAGATACGCAGTATTTT.

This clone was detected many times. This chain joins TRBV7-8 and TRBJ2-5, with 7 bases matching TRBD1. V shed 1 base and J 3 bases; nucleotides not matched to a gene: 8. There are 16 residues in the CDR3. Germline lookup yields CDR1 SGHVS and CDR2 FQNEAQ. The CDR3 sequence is CASSLVGGLNKETQYF. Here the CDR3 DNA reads TGTGCCAGCAGCTTAGTAGGGGGCCTAAACAAAGAGACCCAGTACTTC.

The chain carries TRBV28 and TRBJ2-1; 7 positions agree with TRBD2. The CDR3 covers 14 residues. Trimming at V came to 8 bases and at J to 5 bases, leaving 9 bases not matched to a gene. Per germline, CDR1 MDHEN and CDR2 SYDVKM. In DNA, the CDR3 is TGTGCCAGCGAGATTACTAGCGCCGACAATGAGCAGTTCTTC. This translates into CASEITSADNEQFF.

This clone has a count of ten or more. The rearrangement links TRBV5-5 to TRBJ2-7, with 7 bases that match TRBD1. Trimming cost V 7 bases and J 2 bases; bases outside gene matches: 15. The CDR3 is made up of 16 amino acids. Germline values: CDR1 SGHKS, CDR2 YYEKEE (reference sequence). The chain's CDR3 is CASGKQGLLTTYEQYF. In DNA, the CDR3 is TGTGCCAGCGGGAAACAGGGGCTCCTCACAACCTACGAGCAGTACTTC.

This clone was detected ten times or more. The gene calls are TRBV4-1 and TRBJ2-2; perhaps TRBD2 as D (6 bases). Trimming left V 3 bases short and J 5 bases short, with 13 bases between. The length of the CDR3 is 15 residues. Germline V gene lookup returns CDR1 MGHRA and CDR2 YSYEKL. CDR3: CASSQGGGRTGELFF. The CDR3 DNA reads TGCGCCAGCAGCCAGGGGGGAGGTCGGACCGGGGAGCTGTTTTTT.

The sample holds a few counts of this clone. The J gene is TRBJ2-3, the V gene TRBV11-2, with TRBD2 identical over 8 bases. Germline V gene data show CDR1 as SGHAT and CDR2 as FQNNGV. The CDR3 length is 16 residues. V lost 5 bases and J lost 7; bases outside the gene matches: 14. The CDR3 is CASSPRGGGTRNTQYF. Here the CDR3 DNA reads TGTGCCAGCAGCCCCCGGGGGGGGGGGACCAGAAATACGCAGTATTTT.

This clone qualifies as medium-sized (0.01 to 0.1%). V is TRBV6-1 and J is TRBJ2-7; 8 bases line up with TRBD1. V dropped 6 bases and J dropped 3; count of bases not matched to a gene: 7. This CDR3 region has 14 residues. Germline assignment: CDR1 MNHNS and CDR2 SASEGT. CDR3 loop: CASRMGQVYYEQYF. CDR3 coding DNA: TGTGCCAGCAGGATGGGACAGGTCTACTACGAGCAGTACTTC.

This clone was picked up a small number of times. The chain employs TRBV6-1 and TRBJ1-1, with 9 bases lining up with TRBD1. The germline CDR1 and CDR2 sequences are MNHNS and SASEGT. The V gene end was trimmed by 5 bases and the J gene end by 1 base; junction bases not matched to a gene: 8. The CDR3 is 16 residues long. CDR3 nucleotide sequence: TGTGCCAGCAGTTCCGAGGGACAGGGAAGGAACACTGAAGCTTTCTTT. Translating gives CASSSEGQGRNTEAFF.

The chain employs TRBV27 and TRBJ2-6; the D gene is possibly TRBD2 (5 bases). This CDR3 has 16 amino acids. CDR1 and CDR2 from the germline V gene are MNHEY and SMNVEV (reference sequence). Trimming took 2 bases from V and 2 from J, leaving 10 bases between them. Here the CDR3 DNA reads TGTGCCAGCAGTTTAGGGGAGTGGGCTGGGGCCAACGTCCTGACTTTC. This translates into CASSLGEWAGANVLTF.

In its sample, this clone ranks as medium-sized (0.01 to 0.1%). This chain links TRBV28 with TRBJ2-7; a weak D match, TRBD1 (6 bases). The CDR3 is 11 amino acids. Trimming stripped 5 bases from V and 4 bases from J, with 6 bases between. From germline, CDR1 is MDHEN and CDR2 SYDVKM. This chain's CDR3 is CASSTGYEQYF. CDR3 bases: TGTGCCAGCAGTACAGGGTACGAGCAGTACTTC.

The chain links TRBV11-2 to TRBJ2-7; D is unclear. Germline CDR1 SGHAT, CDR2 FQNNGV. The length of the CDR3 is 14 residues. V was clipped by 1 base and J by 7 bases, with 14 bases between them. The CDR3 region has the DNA TGTGCCAGCAGCTTAGTAGTAGGGTACGGAGAGCAGTACTTC. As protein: CASSLVVGYGEQYF. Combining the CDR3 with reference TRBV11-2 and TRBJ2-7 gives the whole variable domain EAGVAQSPRYKIIEKRQSVAFWCNPISGHATLYWYQQILGQGPKLLIQFQNNGVVDDSQLPKDRFSAERLKGVDSTLKIQPAKLEDSAVYLCASSLVVGYGEQYFGPGTRLTVT.

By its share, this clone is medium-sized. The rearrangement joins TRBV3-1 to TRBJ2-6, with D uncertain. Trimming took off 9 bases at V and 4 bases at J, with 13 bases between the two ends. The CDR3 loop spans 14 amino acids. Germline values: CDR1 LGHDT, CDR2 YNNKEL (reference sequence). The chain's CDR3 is CASALERGANVLTF. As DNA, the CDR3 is TGTGCCAGTGCCCTCGAGCGCGGGGCCAACGTCCTGACTTTC.

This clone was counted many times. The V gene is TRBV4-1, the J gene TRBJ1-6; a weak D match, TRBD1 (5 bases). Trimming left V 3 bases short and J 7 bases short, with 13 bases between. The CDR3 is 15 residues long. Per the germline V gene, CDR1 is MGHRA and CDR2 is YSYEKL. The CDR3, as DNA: TGCGCCAGCAGCCAGAACAGGCTACACAATTCACCCCTCCACTTT. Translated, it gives CASSQNRLHNSPLHF.

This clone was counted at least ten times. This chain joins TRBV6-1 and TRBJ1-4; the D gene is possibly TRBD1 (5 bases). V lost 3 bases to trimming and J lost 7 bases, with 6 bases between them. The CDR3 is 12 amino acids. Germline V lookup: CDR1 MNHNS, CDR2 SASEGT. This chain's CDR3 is CASSDRVEKLFF. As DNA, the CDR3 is TGTGCCAGCAGTGACAGGGTTGAAAAACTGTTTTTT.

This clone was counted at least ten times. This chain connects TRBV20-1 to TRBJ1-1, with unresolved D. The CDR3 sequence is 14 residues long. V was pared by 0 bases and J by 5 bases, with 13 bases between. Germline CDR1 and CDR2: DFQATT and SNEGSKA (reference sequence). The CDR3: CSARDFGVWTEAFF. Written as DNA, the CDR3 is TGCAGTGCTAGAGATTTCGGGGTTTGGACTGAAGCTTTCTTT.

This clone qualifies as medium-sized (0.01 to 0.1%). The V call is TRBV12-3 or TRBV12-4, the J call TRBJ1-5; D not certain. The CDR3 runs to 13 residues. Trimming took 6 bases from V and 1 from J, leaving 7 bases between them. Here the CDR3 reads CASSERSNQPQHF. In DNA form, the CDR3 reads TGTGCCAGCAGCGAGAGGAGCAATCAGCCCCAGCATTTT.